This TCR beta chain comes out of a study of a mutant IDH1 vaccine in newly diagnosed glioma. Profiled with immunoSEQ multiplex PCR; TCRdb holds only in-frame clones, not every one. The table has over 80,000 clones, about 81% seen once. The CDR3 is 16 amino acids. Looked up from germline, CDR1 is LGHNA and CDR2 is YSLEER. V dropped 4 bases and J dropped 3; count of bases not matched to a gene: 9. Time point denoted: week 47, end of study. What each vaccine dose contained was 300 ug of mutant IDH1 20-mer peptide, accompanied by topical imiquimod. A remark on this clone: Its antigen is still unknown.

Specimen: PBMCs, collected from a glioma patient whose treatment included an IDH1 peptide vaccine. This TCR was sampled from a man between 40 and 49 years old with glioma. The genes are TRBV4-3 and TRBJ2-1; 7 bases are shared with TRBD2. The CDR3 here is CASSRGQAGNYNEQFF. The CDR3 nucleotides are TGCGCCAGCAGCCGAGGACAAGCGGGAAACTACAATGAGCAGTTCTTC.